Ten or more counts support the clone carrying this TCR beta chain. Its antigen is as yet unknown. The data originate from a study of metastatic and nonmetastatic thyroid tumors. Study background: Comparative analysis of repertoires was undertaken across blood and tumor or nodule tissue obtained from malignant and benign thyroid patients. Regarding the study as a whole: Within blood and tumor, benign nodules reportedly had significantly lower TCR beta diversity than malignant thyroid tumors did.

Study processing details: It was from CDR3 differences across clinicopathological groups that a distant-metastasis classifier for papillary thyroid cancer was built. TCRdb ran MiXCR on the PCR reads. TCRdb assigned the V and J calls; the authors' analysis was not used. Among 35,000 to 40,000 clones listed, under 30% were seen once. After removal of 5 bases from V and 3 bases from J, the junction contained 9 bases not matched to a gene. In germline, CDR1 is MNHEY, CDR2 SMNVEV (reference sequence). The CDR3 runs 15 residues. Patients underwent thyroid surgery, and none had received any treatment before it.

The J gene is TRBJ2-7, the V gene TRBV27; 8 bases match TRBD2. The receptor was isolated from a male donor with papillary thyroid cancer or a benign thyroid nodule (not recorded which). Some clones in this sample may be carry-over from other donors' samples. Sequenced input: blood. This CDR3 reads CASSPERGQGYEQYF. For the CDR3, the DNA is TGTGCCAGCAGTCCCGAGCGGGGGCAAGGCTACGAGCAGTACTTC.